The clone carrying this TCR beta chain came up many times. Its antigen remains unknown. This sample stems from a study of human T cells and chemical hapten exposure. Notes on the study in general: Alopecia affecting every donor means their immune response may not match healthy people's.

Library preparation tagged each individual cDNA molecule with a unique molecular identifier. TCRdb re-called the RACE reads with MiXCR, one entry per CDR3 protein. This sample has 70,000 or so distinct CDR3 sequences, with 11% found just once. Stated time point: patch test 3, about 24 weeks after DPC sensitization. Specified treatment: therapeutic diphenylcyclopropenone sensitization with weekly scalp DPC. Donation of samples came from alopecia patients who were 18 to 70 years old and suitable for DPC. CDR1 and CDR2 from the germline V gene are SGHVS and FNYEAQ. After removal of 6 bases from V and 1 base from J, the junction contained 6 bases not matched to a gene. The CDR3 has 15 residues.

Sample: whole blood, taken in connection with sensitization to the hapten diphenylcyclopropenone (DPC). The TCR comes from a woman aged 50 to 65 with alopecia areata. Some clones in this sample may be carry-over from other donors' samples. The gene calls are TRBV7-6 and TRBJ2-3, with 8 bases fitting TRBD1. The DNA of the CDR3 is TGTGCCAGCAGACCAACAGGGGGAGGCACAGATACGCAGTATTTT. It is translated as CASRPTGGGTDTQYF.